This T cell receptor (beta chain) emerged from a study of blood T cell repertoires in COVID-19. The V and J ends lost 6 bases and 4 bases, in that order; junction bases with no gene match: 6. Germline V CDR1 and CDR2: MNHEY, SMNVEV (reference sequence). This CDR3 has 14 amino acids. Generated by immunoSEQ multiplex PCR, the TCRdb table keeps only in-frame clones and is missing some. Of about 190,000 clones in the sample, under 80% are singletons; the top ten hold 9.5% to 15%. Sequencing used peripheral blood. This receptor was obtained from a woman in her 50s with acute or convalescent COVID-19. V gene TRBV27 combines with J gene TRBJ1-2; 9 bases agree with TRBD1. CDR3 DNA: TGTGCCAGCAGGTCCACGGGACAGGGCTATGGCTACACCTTC. As protein: CASRSTGQGYGYTF.